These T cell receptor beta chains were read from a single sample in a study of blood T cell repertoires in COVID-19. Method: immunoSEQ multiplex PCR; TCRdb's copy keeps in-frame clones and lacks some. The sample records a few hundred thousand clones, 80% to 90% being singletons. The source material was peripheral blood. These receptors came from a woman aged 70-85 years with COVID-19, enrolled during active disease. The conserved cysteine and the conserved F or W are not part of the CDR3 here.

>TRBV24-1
ATSDHRAYSNQPQH
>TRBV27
ASSLWREQPQH
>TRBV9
ASSVGQGPNYGYT
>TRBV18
ASSHRDRAWEQY
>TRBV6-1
ASSEAGLVGYGYT
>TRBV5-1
ASSMASGRANEQY
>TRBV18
ASSPGQGPGYT
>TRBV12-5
ASGIQYTEAF
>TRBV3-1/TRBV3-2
ASSPTDLTDTQY
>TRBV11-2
ASSLGGQGITEAF
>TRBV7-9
ASFRASGSGGSTDTQY
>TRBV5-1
ASSLAAGARNTEAF
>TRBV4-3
ASSQDGNQPQH
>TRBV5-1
ASSLALVAGGSGNEQF
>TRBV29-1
SVVRDSSYEQY
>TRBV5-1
ASSLRGGRGTGELF
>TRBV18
ASSPQGTGKNGYT